A single sample is the source of the 19 T cell receptor beta chains below, sequenced in a study of T cell responses to AZD1222 COVID-19 vaccine. The table came from immunoSEQ multiplex PCR; TCRdb's copy has only in-frame clones and leaves some out. The sample lists 100,000 to 140,000 clones; approximately 90% were seen once. The source material was peripheral blood, sampled 28 days after the second AZD1222 dose. These receptors all come from an adult who received the AZD1222 COVID-19 vaccine.

The chain combines TRBV4-3 with TRBJ1-2; 8 nucleotides agree with TRBD1. The CDR3 spans 16 residues. J gave up 4 bases and V 1 base, and 8 bases lay outside the gene matches. Germline V gene lookup returns CDR1 LGHNA and CDR2 YSLEER. The CDR3 bases are TGCGCCAGCAGCCAAGTGATTCTGACAGGGGTCTATGGCTACACCTTC. It translates to CASSQVILTGVYGYTF.

The genes are TRBV27 and TRBJ1-5; possible D gene TRBD1, 6 bases. V was cut by 6 bases and J by 4 bases, with 10 bases left in between. The CDR3 runs to 13 residues. In germline, CDR1 is MNHEY, CDR2 SMNVEV (reference sequence). Here the CDR3 reads CASSPQGNQPQHF. For the CDR3, the DNA is TGTGCCAGCAGCCCACAGGGAAATCAGCCCCAGCATTTT.

J is TRBJ1-1 and V is TRBV11-2; unclear D gene. Between the trimmed V and J ends, which lost 4 bases and 4 bases, there was a span of 22 bases. Germline CDR1 reads SGHAT; CDR2 reads FQNNGV. The CDR3 is 17 amino acids. The CDR3 here is CASSSPLSFDRGTEAFF. The CDR3 DNA is TGTGCCAGCAGCTCCCCCCTTTCCTTCGATCGGGGCACTGAAGCTTTCTTT. The complete variable domain, with remaining parts taken from reference TRBV11-2 and TRBJ1-1, reads EAGVAQSPRYKIIEKRQSVAFWCNPISGHATLYWYQQILGQGPKLLIQFQNNGVVDDSQLPKDRFSAERLKGVDSTLKIQPAKLEDSAVYLCASSSPLSFDRGTEAFFGQGTRLTVV.

The chain couples TRBV11-2 to TRBJ1-3; D possibly corresponds to TRBD1 (5 bases). CDR3 length: 16 amino acids. The V and J ends lost 1 base and 1 base respectively, with 11 bases between them. Germline values: CDR1 SGHAT, CDR2 FQNNGV. The CDR3 nucleotides are TGTGCCAGCAGCTTAGGGCAGGGAAGGTCTGGAAACACCATATATTTT. Translating gives CASSLGQGRSGNTIYF.

This rearrangement joins TRBV28 to TRBJ1-2; D possibly corresponds to TRBD1 (5 bases). The CDR3 has 12 residues. Germline assignment: CDR1 MDHEN and CDR2 SYDVKM. V was cut by 7 bases and J by 4 bases, with 10 bases left in between. CDR3 sequence reads: CASKWGTYGYTF. In DNA form, the CDR3 reads TGTGCCAGCAAATGGGGGACCTATGGCTACACCTTC.

The chain couples TRBV14 to TRBJ2-7; D is uncertain. The CDR3 spans 15 residues. With 0 bases removed from V and 3 bases from J, the gap between germline ends came to 12 bases. Germline lookup yields CDR1 SGHDN and CDR2 FVKESK. Here the CDR3 DNA reads TGTGCCAGCAGCCAAGATGAGGTCGGGTTCTACGAGCAGTACTTC. This encodes CASSQDEVGFYEQYF.

V usage is TRBV27 and J usage is TRBJ2-2, with a tentative D call TRBD2 (5 bases). This CDR3 comprises 14 residues. Germline CDR1 reads MNHEY; CDR2 reads SMNVEV (reference sequence). V shed 3 bases and J shed 6 bases, with 11 bases lying between them. Here the CDR3 reads CASSLGSAAGELFF. The CDR3 DNA reads TGTGCCAGCAGTTTGGGTAGCGCAGCCGGGGAGCTGTTTTTT.

The CDR3 DNA follows: TGTGCCAGCAGTTTATTAATCGGGGGCCATAACACTGAAGCTTTCTTT. Encoded protein: CASSLLIGGHNTEAFF. V is TRBV27 and J is TRBJ1-1; a weak D match, TRBD1 (6 bases). Germline V lookup: CDR1 MNHEY, CDR2 SMNVEV (reference sequence). The CDR3 has 16 amino acids. With 1 base removed from V and 2 bases from J, the gap between germline ends came to 14 bases.

The rearrangement joins TRBV27 to TRBJ1-1; D is ambiguous. Trimming took 1 base from V and 7 from J, leaving 4 bases between them. Germline CDR1 reads MNHEY; CDR2 reads SMNVEV (reference sequence). There are 11 residues in the CDR3. This CDR3 reads CASSLLGEAFF. CDR3 nucleotides: TGTGCCAGCAGTTTATTGGGTGAAGCTTTCTTT.

This sequence joins TRBV7-2 and TRBJ2-3; 8 bases line up with TRBD2. V was pared by 2 bases and J by 9 bases, with 7 bases of the junction left unmatched. Germline V gene sequence: CDR1 SGHTA, CDR2 FQGNSA. The CDR3 extends over 14 amino acids. CDR3 bases: TGTGCCAGCAGCTTACCAGCGGGGGCGGCAACGCAGTATTTT. This gives the protein CASSLPAGAATQYF.

The chain joins TRBV18 to TRBJ2-1, with 9 nucleotides matching TRBD1. The junction had 5 bases not matched to a gene; V was cut back by 3 bases and J by 8 bases. The length of the CDR3 is 14 residues. Germline assignment: CDR1 KGHSH and CDR2 LQKENI. In nucleotides, the CDR3 is TGTGCCAGCTCACCGTCTACAGGGGGCTATGAGCAGTTCTTC. Translation: CASSPSTGGYEQFF. Together with reference TRBV18 and TRBJ2-1, the CDR3 gives the full variable domain: NAGVMQNPRHLVRRRGQEARLRCSPMKGHSHVYWYRQLPEEGLKFMVYLQKENIIDESGMPKERFSAEFPKEGPSILRIQQVVRGDSAAYFCASSPSTGGYEQFFGPGTRLTVL.

The rearrangement joins TRBV2 to TRBJ2-3; D is undetermined. The CDR3 contains 12 residues. The germline V gene has CDR1 SNHLY and CDR2 FYNNEI. V lost 5 bases, J lost 2 bases, and 5 bases lay in between. The CDR3 nucleotides are TGTGCCAGCAGTTCCGACACAGATACGCAGTATTTT. Amino acid sequence: CASSSDTDTQYF.

The chain is built from TRBV30 and TRBJ1-1; no reliable D call. The CDR3 spans 11 residues. The germline CDR1 and CDR2 sequences are GTSNPN and SVGIG (reference sequence). V was cut by 3 bases and J by 11 bases, with 13 bases left in between. The CDR3 region is CAWRTSPRAFF. As DNA, the CDR3 is TGTGCCTGGAGGACCTCCCCGAGGGCTTTCTTT.

V is TRBV7-8 and J is TRBJ2-7; 9 nucleotides match TRBD1. The CDR3 spans 14 residues. V was pared by 5 bases and J by 5 bases, with 7 bases of the junction left unmatched. Germline loops: CDR1 SGHVS, CDR2 FQNEAQ. The CDR3 loop reads CASSPDRGRNEQYF. The CDR3, as DNA: TGTGCCAGCAGCCCCGACAGGGGGAGGAACGAGCAGTACTTC.

The J gene is TRBJ1-2, the V gene TRBV4-2, with D possibly TRBD1 on 6 matching bases. The germline V and J ends were trimmed by 0 bases and 7 bases, with 18 bases remaining between them. CDR3 length equals 16 residues. CDR1 is LGHNA and CDR2 is YNFKEQ in the germline V gene. CDR3 loop: CASSQDTGTQGSGYTF. CDR3 nucleotide sequence: TGTGCCAGCAGCCAAGATACAGGGACCCAGGGGAGTGGCTACACCTTC.

V is TRBV19 and J is TRBJ1-5; D is ambiguous. Germline CDR1 LNHDA, CDR2 SQIVND (reference sequence). V was clipped by 5 bases and J by 0 bases, with 8 bases between them. This CDR3 spans 14 amino acids. The CDR3 coding sequence is TGTGCCAGTAGTCTTAGTTCTAGCAATCAGCCCCAGCATTTT. This codes for CASSLSSSNQPQHF.

The table lists this clone with a count of one. The rearrangement uses TRBV9 and TRBJ2-3, with D maybe TRBD1 (5 bases). Germline V CDR1 and CDR2: SGDLS, YYNGEE. This CDR3 has 17 amino acids. V was cut by 4 bases and J by 5 bases, with 23 bases left in between. CDR3 in DNA: TGTGCCAGCAGCCTCCCCACAGGACCCCTCGTCGGAGATACGCAGTATTTT. Protein: CASSLPTGPLVGDTQYF.

The chain has TRBV4-1 and TRBJ2-7; 8 nucleotides align to TRBD1. Germline lookup yields CDR1 MGHRA and CDR2 YSYEKL. The CDR3 extends over 13 amino acids. Trimming took 2 bases from V and 7 from J; bases not matched to a gene: 4. The CDR3 DNA sequence: TGCGCCAGCAGCCAAATGACAGGGGATGAGCAGTACTTC. Translating gives CASSQMTGDEQYF.

CDR3 in DNA: TGTGCCAGCAGTTACATGGGTTCCTACGAGCAGTACTTC. It codes for CASSYMGSYEQYF. The gene calls are TRBV6-5 and TRBJ2-7; no clear D gene. The CDR3 runs to 13 residues. Germline assignment: CDR1 MNHEY and CDR2 SVGAGI. V was pared by 2 bases and J by 1 base, with 6 bases between.